This TCR beta chain is from a study of post-analysis software for immune sequencing data. Unique molecular identifiers were present in the TCR beta cDNA libraries. Via MiXCR, TCRdb re-called the PCR reads, giving one row per CDR3 protein. Of hundreds of thousands of distinct CDR3 sequences listed, roughly three fifths are singletons. A note on this clonotype: Its antigen is unidentified.

The CDR3 covers 13 residues. Germline CDR1 reads DFQATT; CDR2 reads SNEGSKA (reference sequence). Trimming shortened V by 3 bases and J by 7 bases, and 15 bases separated the two germline ends. Whole-study findings and limits: Comparison of patients with controls showed five or six TRBV segments more frequent in patients, TRBV5-6, TRBV5-1 and TRBV20-1 among them.

V is TRBV20-1 and J is TRBJ1-2; tentatively, D is TRBD1 (5 bases). The receptor's source is a girl aged 2-10 years with multiple sclerosis. Sequencing was done on a sample of blood. CDR3 bases: TGCAGTGCTAGGGGGGTAACAGGTGGTGGCTACACCTTC. Protein: CSARGVTGGGYTF.